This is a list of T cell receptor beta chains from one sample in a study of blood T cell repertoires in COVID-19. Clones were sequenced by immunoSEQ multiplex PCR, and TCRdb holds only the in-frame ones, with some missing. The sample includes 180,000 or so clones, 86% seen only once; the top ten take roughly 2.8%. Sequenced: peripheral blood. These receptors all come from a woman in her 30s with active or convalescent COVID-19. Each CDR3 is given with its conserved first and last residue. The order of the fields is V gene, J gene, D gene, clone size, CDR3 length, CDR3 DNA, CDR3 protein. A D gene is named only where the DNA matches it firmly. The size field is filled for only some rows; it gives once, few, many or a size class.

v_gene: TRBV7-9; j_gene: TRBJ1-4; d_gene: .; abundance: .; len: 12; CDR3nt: TGTGCCAGCAGCCAAATCGGGGAAAAACTGTTTTTT; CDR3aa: CASSQIGEKLFF
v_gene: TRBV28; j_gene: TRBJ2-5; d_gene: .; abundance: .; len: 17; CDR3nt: TGTGCCAGCAGTTTCCCCCTTGGTAGGGGTACCCAAGAGACCCAGTACTTC; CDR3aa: CASSFPLGRGTQETQYF
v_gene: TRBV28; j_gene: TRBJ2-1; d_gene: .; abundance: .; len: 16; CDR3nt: TGTGCCAGCAGTTTCCCCCAGCGGGCCCTCTACAATGAGCAGTTCTTC; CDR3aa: CASSFPQRALYNEQFF
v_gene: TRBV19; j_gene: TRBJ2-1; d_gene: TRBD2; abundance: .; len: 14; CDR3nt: TGTGCCAGTAGTCCCGGGACTAGTGACAATGAGCAGTTCTTC; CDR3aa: CASSPGTSDNEQFF
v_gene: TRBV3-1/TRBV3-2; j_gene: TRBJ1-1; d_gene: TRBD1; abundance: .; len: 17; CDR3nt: TGTGCCAGCAGCCAATTTGGGACAGGGGGTCGCGGCACTGAAGCTTTCTTT; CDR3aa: CASSQFGTGGRGTEAFF
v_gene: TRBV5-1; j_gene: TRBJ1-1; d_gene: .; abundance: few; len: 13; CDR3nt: TGCGCCAGCAGCGCCGGGATCAACACTGAAGCTTTCTTT; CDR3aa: CASSAGINTEAFF
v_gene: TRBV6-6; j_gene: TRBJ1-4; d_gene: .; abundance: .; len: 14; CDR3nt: TGTGCCAGCAGCTCTAGGAGGGTCGAGGAAAAACTGTTTTTT; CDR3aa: CASSSRRVEEKLFF
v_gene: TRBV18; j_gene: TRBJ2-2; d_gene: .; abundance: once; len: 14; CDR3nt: TGTGCCAGCTCACGTGCGGGCCGCACCGGGGAGCTGTTTTTT; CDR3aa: CASSRAGRTGELFF
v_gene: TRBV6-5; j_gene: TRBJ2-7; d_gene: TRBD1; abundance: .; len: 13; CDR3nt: TGTGCCAGCAGGCGACAGGGGAGGTACGAGCAGTACTTC; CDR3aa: CASRRQGRYEQYF
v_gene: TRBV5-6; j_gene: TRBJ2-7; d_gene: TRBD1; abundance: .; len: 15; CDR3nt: TGTGCCAGCAGCGGAGGGACAGGGGGTGTAGGCGAGCAGTACTTC; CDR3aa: CASSGGTGGVGEQYF
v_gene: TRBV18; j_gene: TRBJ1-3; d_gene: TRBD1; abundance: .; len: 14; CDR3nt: TGTGCCAGCTCACTAGGACAGGGAACGAACACCATATATTTT; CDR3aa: CASSLGQGTNTIYF
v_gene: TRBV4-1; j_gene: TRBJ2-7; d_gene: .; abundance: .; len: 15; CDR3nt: TGCGCCAGCAGCCAAGATACCGGGAGCGCATACGAGCAGTACTTC; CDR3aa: CASSQDTGSAYEQYF
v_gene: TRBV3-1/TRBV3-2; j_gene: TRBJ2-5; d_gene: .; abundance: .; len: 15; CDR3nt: TGTGCCAGCAGCCAAGCTGGACAGTTCCAAGAGACCCAGTACTTC; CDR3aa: CASSQAGQFQETQYF
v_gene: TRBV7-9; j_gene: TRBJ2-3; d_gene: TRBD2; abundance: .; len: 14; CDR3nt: TGTGCCAGCAGCCCCCTGGTCAAGCGGGAGAGGGGGTATTTT; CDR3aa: CASSPLVKRERGYF
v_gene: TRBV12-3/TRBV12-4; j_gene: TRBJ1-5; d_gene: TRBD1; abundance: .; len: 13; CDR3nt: TGTGCCAGCAGCATTGACAGGGCTCAGCCCCAGCATTTT; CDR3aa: CASSIDRAQPQHF
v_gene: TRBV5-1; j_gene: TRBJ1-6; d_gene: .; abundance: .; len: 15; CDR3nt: TGCGCCAGCAGCTTGGCCCTAGGTACAAATTCACCCCTCCACTTT; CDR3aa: CASSLALGTNSPLHF
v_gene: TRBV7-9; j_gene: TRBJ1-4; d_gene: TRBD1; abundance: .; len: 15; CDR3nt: TGTGCCAGCAGCTTAGGGGACAGCTTTAATGAAAAACTGTTTTTT; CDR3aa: CASSLGDSFNEKLFF
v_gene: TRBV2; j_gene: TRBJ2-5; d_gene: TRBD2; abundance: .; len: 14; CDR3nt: TGTGCCAGCAGGGGGACTAGCGTACAAGAGACCCAGTACTTC; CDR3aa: CASRGTSVQETQYF
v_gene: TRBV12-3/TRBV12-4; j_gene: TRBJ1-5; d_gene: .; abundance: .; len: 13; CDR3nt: TGTGCCAGCAGTTTGGGGGGAGATCAGCCCCAGCATTTT; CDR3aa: CASSLGGDQPQHF
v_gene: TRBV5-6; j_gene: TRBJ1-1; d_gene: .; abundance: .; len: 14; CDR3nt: TGTGCCAGCAGCCCACAGGGTCTGAACACTGAAGCTTTCTTT; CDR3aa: CASSPQGLNTEAFF
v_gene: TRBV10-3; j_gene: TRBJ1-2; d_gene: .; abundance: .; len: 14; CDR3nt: TGTGCCATCAGTTCCAGGGGCAGCATCTATGGCTACACCTTC; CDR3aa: CAISSRGSIYGYTF
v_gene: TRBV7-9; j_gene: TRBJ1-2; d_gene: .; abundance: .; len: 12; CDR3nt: TGTGCCAGCAGCTTTTCCTCGTCCGGCTACACCTTC; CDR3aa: CASSFSSSGYTF
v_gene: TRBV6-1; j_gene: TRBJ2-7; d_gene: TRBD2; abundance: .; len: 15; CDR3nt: TGTGCCAGCAGTGATAGAGCGGGGGCATCCTACGAGCAGTACTTC; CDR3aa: CASSDRAGASYEQYF
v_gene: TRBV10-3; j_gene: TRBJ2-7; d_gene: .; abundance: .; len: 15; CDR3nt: TGTGCCACATCTACAGGGGAGGAGAGCTCCTACGAGCAGTACTTC; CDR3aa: CATSTGEESSYEQYF
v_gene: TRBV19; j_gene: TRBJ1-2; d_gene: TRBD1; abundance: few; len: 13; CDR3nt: TGTGCCAGTAGTGAGGACAGGTACTATGGCTACACCTTC; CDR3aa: CASSEDRYYGYTF
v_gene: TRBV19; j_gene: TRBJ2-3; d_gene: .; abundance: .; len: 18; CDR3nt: TGTGCCAGTAGATCCGGGTTCCGTGGCAGGGTGGGTACAGATACGCAGTATTTT; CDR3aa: CASRSGFRGRVGTDTQYF
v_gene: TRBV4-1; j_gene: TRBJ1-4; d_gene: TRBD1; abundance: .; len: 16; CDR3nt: TGCGCCAGCAGCCTCGCCCCGGGACAGGGATATGAAAAACTGTTTTTT; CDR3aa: CASSLAPGQGYEKLFF
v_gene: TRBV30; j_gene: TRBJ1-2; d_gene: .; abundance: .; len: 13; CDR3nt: TGTGCCTGGAGCCCAGGGAACCTCTATGGCTACACCTTC; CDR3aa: CAWSPGNLYGYTF
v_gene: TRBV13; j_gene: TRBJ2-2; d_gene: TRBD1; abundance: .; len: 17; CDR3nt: TGTGCCAGCAGCCCACAGGGCGACAGGGGGCCAGGAGGGGAGCTGTTTTTT; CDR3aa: CASSPQGDRGPGGELFF
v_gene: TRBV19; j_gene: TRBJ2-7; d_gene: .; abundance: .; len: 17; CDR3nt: TGTGCCAGTAGTAAAGAAGGACAGACCATTCCCTCCTACGAGCAGTACTTC; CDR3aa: CASSKEGQTIPSYEQYF
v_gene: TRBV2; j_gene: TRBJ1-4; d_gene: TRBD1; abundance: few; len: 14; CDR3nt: TGTGCCAGCAGCGGACAGGGGTTTAATGAAAAACTGTTTTTT; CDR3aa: CASSGQGFNEKLFF
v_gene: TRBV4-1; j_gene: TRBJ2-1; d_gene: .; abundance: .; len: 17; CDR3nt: TGCGCCAGCAGCCAAGAAACTACTAGTGCCTGGGGTAATGAGCAGTTCTTC; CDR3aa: CASSQETTSAWGNEQFF
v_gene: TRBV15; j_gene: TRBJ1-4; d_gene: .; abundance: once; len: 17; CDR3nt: TGTGCCACCAGCAGGGACAGCCTATTTGCAACTAATGAAAAACTGTTTTTT; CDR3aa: CATSRDSLFATNEKLFF
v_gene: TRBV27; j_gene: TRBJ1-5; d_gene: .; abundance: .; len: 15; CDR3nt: TGTGCCAGCAGTCCCCGGAGGTTGAGCAATCAGCCCCAGCATTTT; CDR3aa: CASSPRRLSNQPQHF
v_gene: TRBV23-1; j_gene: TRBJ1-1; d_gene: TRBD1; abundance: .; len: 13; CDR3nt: TGCGCCAGCAGTCAAATGGAGGACAGGGAGGCTTTCTTT; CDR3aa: CASSQMEDREAFF
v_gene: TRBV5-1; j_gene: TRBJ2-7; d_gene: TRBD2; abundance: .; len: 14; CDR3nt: TGCGCCAGCAGCAAGACTAGCGGGAGCGACGAGCAGTACTTC; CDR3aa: CASSKTSGSDEQYF
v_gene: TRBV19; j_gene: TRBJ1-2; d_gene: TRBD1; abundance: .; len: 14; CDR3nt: TGTGCCAGTAGCTCAATGACAGGGCACTATGGCTACACCTTC; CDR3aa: CASSSMTGHYGYTF
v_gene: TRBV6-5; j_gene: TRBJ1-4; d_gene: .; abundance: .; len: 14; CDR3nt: TGTGCCAGCAGTTACACCCAGGTTAATGAAAAACTGTTTTTT; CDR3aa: CASSYTQVNEKLFF
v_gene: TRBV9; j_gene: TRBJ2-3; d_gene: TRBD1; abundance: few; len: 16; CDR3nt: TGTGCCAGCAGCGTAGGAGGGGGCTCTAGCACAGATACGCAGTATTTT; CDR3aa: CASSVGGGSSTDTQYF
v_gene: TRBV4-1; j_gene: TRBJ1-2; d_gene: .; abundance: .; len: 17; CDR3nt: TGCGCCAGCAGCCAAGATCGTGAGACAACATCTAACTATGGCTACACCTTC; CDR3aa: CASSQDRETTSNYGYTF
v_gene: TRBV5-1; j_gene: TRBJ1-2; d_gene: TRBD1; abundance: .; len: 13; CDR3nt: TGCGCCAGCAGCTTGGAAGGGGGCAGTGGCTACACCTTC; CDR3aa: CASSLEGGSGYTF
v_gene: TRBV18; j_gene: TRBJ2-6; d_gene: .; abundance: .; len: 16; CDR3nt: TGTGCCAGCTCACCGGGCCAGAAGACGGGGGCCAACGTCCTGACTTTC; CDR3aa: CASSPGQKTGANVLTF
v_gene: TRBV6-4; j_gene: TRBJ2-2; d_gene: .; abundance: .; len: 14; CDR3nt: TGTGCCAGCAGTGATTTCTTCGACACCGGGGAGCTGTTTTTT; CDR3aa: CASSDFFDTGELFF
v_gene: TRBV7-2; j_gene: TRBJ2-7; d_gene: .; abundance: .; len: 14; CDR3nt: TGTGCCAGCAGCTTAAGTGGGAGGACCTACGAGCAGTACTTC; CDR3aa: CASSLSGRTYEQYF
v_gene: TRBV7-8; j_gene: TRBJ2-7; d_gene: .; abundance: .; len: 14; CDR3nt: TGTGCCAGCAGCTTAGAGGGGAACTCCTACGAGCAGTACTTC; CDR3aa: CASSLEGNSYEQYF
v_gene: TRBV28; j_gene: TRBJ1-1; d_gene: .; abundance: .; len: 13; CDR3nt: TGTGCCAGCAGTACGACAGTGAACACTGAAGCTTTCTTT; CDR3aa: CASSTTVNTEAFF
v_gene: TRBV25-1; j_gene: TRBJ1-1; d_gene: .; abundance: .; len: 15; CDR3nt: TGTGCCAGCAGTCGCCGGACAGACTTGAACACTGAAGCTTTCTTT; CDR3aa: CASSRRTDLNTEAFF
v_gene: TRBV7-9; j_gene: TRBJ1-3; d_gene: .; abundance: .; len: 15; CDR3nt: TGTGCCAGCAGCCCCACGGACAGCTCTGGAAACACCATATATTTT; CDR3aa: CASSPTDSSGNTIYF
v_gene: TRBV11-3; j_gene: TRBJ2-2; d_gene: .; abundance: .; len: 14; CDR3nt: TGTGCCAGCAGCCCATCGCGGAACACCGGGGAGCTGTTTTTT; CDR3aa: CASSPSRNTGELFF
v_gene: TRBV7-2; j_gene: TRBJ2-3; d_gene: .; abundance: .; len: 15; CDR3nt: TGTGCCAGCAGCTCCGGTGAGGGTCGGACAGATACGCAGTATTTT; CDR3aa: CASSSGEGRTDTQYF
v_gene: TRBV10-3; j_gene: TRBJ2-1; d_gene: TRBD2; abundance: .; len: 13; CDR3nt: TGTGCCATCAGTGAACGGGACTACCATGAGCAGTTCTTC; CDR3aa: CAISERDYHEQFF
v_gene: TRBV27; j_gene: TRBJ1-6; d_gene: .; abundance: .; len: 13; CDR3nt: TGTGCCAGCAGTTTTAGGGGTTCTTCACCCCTCCACTTT; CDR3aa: CASSFRGSSPLHF
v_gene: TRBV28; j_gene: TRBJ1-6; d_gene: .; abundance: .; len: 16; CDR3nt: TGTGCCAGCAGCTACAGGGCCTGGTCCTATAATTCACCCCTCCACTTT; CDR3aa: CASSYRAWSYNSPLHF
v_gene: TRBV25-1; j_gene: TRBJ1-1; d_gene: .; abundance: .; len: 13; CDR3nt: TGTGCCAGCAGTGATCTGAGGGAGGTTGAAGCTTTCTTT; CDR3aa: CASSDLREVEAFF
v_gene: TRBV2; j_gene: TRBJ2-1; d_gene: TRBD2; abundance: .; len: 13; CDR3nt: TGTGCCAGCCTGGGGACTAGCGGGGCGGCGCAGTTCTTC; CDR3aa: CASLGTSGAAQFF
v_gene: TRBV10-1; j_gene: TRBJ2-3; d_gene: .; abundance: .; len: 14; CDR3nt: TGCGCCAGCAGTGATCGCGGGAAATCAGATACGCAGTATTTT; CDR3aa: CASSDRGKSDTQYF
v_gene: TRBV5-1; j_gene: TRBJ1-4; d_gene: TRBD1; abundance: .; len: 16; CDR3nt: TGCGCCAGCAGCTTGGACAGGGGGGCAACTAATGAAAAACTGTTTTTT; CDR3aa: CASSLDRGATNEKLFF
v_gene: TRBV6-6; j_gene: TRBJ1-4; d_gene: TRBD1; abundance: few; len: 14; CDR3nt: TGTGCCAGCAGTTACTGGGACAGGGGGGAAAAACTGTTTTTT; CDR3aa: CASSYWDRGEKLFF
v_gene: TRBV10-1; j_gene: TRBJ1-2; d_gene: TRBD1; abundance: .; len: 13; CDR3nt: TGCGCCAGCAGTGATACAGGGGGCTCTGGCTACACCTTC; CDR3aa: CASSDTGGSGYTF